The rows below give T cell receptor beta chains drawn from one sample of a study of shared clonotypes between healthy human individuals. Clones were read by immunoSEQ multiplex PCR, and TCRdb kept only the in-frame ones, dropping some. The sample lists about 1,500,000 clones, roughly 96% occurring once. Material: naive CD4+ T cells sorted from blood. These receptors were taken from a man younger than 45 in good health. CDR3s include the opening cysteine and the closing phenylalanine or tryptophan. D genes are given only for firm matches. Some rows have no size entry. The others give once, few or many, or a class for an expanded clone.

size	V	J	D	DNA	CDR3
-	TRBV20-1	TRBJ1-1	-	TGCAGTGCCCCCGACAGGCCGAGGGCTTTCTTT	CSAPDRPRAFF
-	TRBV28	TRBJ1-5	TRBD1	TGTGCCAGCAGTTTGGCCGGGGGACAGGGCGGTCCGCCCCAGCATTTT	CASSLAGGQGGPPQHF
-	TRBV5-6	TRBJ1-5	-	TGTGCCAGCAGCTCTGACCGTGCGGGGAGCAATCAGCCCCAGCATTTT	CASSSDRAGSNQPQHF
-	TRBV5-5	TRBJ2-7	TRBD2	TGTGCCAGCAGCTTTGGCGCGGGAGCCTCCTACGAGCAGTACTTC	CASSFGAGASYEQYF
-	TRBV7-2	TRBJ1-3	-	TGTGCCAGCAGCACCGGACCGCCGGGTGGAAACACCATATATTTT	CASSTGPPGGNTIYF
-	TRBV5-1	TRBJ2-5	-	TGCGCCAGCAGCTTGGTCACCCCCTCGGGAGAGACCCAGTACTTC	CASSLVTPSGETQYF
-	TRBV10-1	TRBJ2-3	-	TGCGCCAGTCACGTTTCTAGCGAATGCACAGATACGCAGTATTTT	CASHVSSECTDTQYF
-	TRBV5-6	TRBJ2-2	-	TGTGCCAGCAGCTTGGCCGTTACCGGGGAGCTGTTTTTT	CASSLAVTGELFF
-	TRBV2	TRBJ2-1	-	TGTGCCAGCACCCGAGGGTATTTTTTGGATGAGCAGTTCTTC	CASTRGYFLDEQFF
-	TRBV5-5	TRBJ2-1	-	TGTGCCAGCAGCTTGGGGCCCTCTTCTAGCTCCTACAATGAGCAGTTCTTC	CASSLGPSSSSYNEQFF
-	TRBV18	TRBJ2-7	-	TGTGCCAGCTCACCCACAAGGACTTACTCCTACAAGCAGTACTTC	CASSPTRTYSYKQYF
-	TRBV5-5	TRBJ2-3	-	TGTGCCAGCAGCTTGGAGGTCTTCACAGATACGCAGTATTTT	CASSLEVFTDTQYF
-	TRBV5-4	TRBJ2-1	TRBD2	TGTGCCAGCAGCGGGGCCCTAGCGGGAAAGGGAGAGCAGTTCTTC	CASSGALAGKGEQFF
-	TRBV4-3	TRBJ2-3	TRBD2	TGCGCCAGCAGCCAAGACGGTAATCGTTTGGGAGGGGAGGATACGCAGTATTTT	CASSQDGNRLGGEDTQYF
once	TRBV28	TRBJ2-6	-	TGTGCCAGCAGTTTTTTTCTGGGGACTGGGGCCAACGTCCTGACTTTC	CASSFFLGTGANVLTF
-	TRBV14	TRBJ2-7	-	TGTGCCAGCAGCCAAAGCGGCTTTAGATACGAGCAGTACTTC	CASSQSGFRYEQYF
-	TRBV5-1	TRBJ2-7	-	TGCGCCAGCAGCTTGCAGGGTTTACGCGAGCAGTACTTC	CASSLQGLREQYF
-	TRBV27	TRBJ2-3	-	TGTGCCAGCAGTTTTCTGCCCTCCACAGATACGCAGTATTTT	CASSFLPSTDTQYF
-	TRBV25-1	TRBJ1-2	-	TGTGCCAGCAGTGAATTTGGAAGTGGCTATGGCTACACCTTC	CASSEFGSGYGYTF
once	TRBV13	TRBJ2-7	TRBD1	TGTGCCAGCAGCTTAGGGGTCAGGGGGAGAGGTGACGAGCAGTACTTC	CASSLGVRGRGDEQYF
-	TRBV2	TRBJ2-5	TRBD1	TGTGCCAGCAGCGGGCTGACAGGGGGGGAGACCCAGTACTTC	CASSGLTGGETQYF
few	TRBV6-6	TRBJ2-5	TRBD2	TGTGCCAGCAGTACCGTACAGCGGGAGGGCCGTGAGACCCAGTACTTC	CASSTVQREGRETQYF
-	TRBV4-2	TRBJ2-1	TRBD1	TGTGCCAGCAGCCATAGGACAGGGATTAACTACAATGAGCAGTTCTTC	CASSHRTGINYNEQFF
once	TRBV5-1	TRBJ2-3	-	TGCGCCAGCAGCTTGGCGGTCAACCCCGGGGATACGCAGTATTTT	CASSLAVNPGDTQYF
-	TRBV18	TRBJ2-5	TRBD1	TGTGCCAGCTCACCACTCTTGACAGGGGGCCCTGATGGGACCCAGTACTTC	CASSPLLTGGPDGTQYF
once	TRBV6-1	TRBJ2-2	-	TGTGCCAGCAGTGTAACCGGGACCCGGAGCGGGGAGCTGTTTTTT	CASSVTGTRSGELFF
-	TRBV5-5	TRBJ2-1	TRBD2	TGTGCCAGCAGGAGACTAGCGGGACGCAATGAGCAGTTCTTC	CASRRLAGRNEQFF
-	TRBV9	TRBJ2-3	-	TGTGCCAGCAGCACGGGGACCTCCCTACGGGCAGATACGCAGTATTTT	CASSTGTSLRADTQYF
-	TRBV18	TRBJ1-5	-	TGTGCCAGCTCACAGGGGCTGGATCAGCCCCAGCATTTT	CASSQGLDQPQHF
-	TRBV29-1	TRBJ2-3	TRBD1	TGCAGCGTTTCCAGGGGGCGGGTTGATACGCAGTATTTT	CSVSRGRVDTQYF
-	TRBV7-9	TRBJ2-3	-	TGTGCCAGCAGCTTAGGACAGGTTCTCGTTATGGATACGCAGTATTTT	CASSLGQVLVMDTQYF
-	TRBV30	TRBJ2-7	-	TGTGCCTGGAGTCGGGAACAACCCTACGAGCAGTACTTC	CAWSREQPYEQYF
-	TRBV11-3	TRBJ2-1	-	TGTGCCAGCAGCCGACGGGCCCCCGAAACCAATGAGCAGTTCTTC	CASSRRAPETNEQFF
-	TRBV6-4	TRBJ2-7	TRBD1	TGTGCCAGCAGTGAAGGAATAGGGACAGGGGGGTGCGAGCAGTACTTC	CASSEGIGTGGCEQYF
-	TRBV5-1	TRBJ2-1	TRBD1	TGCGCCAGCCGCGACAGGGTAACCAGGGACAATGAGCAGTTCTTC	CASRDRVTRDNEQFF
-	TRBV28	TRBJ2-1	TRBD2	TGTGCCAGCAGTGTCAGACTAGCGGGAGGGTTTAATGAGCAGTTCTTC	CASSVRLAGGFNEQFF
-	TRBV10-3	TRBJ1-1	-	TGTGCCATCAGGGAGGGGAGTGAAGCTTTCTTT	CAIREGSEAFF
-	TRBV7-9	TRBJ1-2	TRBD1	TGTGCCGCCCCCGCAGGGGGAATGGTCTCGTATGGCTACACCTTC	CAAPAGGMVSYGYTF
once	TRBV9	TRBJ2-7	TRBD2	TGTGCCAGCAGCTCGTTCAGTGGCGGGAGGTACGAGCAGTACTTC	CASSSFSGGRYEQYF
-	TRBV14	TRBJ2-7	-	TGTGCCAGCAGGAAAGGGGGGACCTACGAGCAGTACTTC	CASRKGGTYEQYF
-	TRBV2	TRBJ2-3	-	TGTGCCAGCAGCCTTTTAGGGGCCGCAGATACGCAGTATTTT	CASSLLGAADTQYF
once	TRBV21-1	TRBJ1-2	-	TGTGCCAGCAGCCCCCGAACCGAATCTCATAGGGACGGCTATGGCTACACCTTC	CASSPRTESHRDGYGYTF
-	TRBV5-1	TRBJ2-2	-	TGCGCCAGCGGGCGGACCACGAACACCGGGGAGCTGTTTTTT	CASGRTTNTGELFF